The 26 T cell receptor beta chains reported below all come from one sample, sequenced in a study of T-cell reconstitution after alpha-beta-depleted transplantation in children. As it was prepared, the TCRbeta library received unique molecular identifiers. MiXCR was run by TCRdb on the PCR reads, yielding one entry per CDR3 protein. The repertoire holds under 6,500 distinct CDR3 sequences, with around 16% as singletons. The source material was PBMCs, mostly from graft donor cells, sampled 60 days after TCRalphabeta/CD19-depleted stem cell transplant. The source of these receptors is a male patient younger than 18 who had a stem cell transplant for acute myeloid leukemia, so the T cells may come from the graft donor.

This clonotype was seen only a few times. The chain joins TRBV4-3 to TRBJ1-6; no reliable D call. The CDR3 has 13 residues. The V gene's germline CDR1 is LGHNA and CDR2 YSLEER. The germline V and J ends were trimmed by 1 base and 9 bases, with 7 bases remaining between them. The CDR3 DNA follows: TGCGCCAGCAGCCAAGTAATTGGTTCACCCCTCCACTTT. Its protein is CASSQVIGSPLHF.

There are a few counts of this clonotype. The V and J genes are TRBV6-1 and TRBJ1-3; D is possibly TRBD1 (6 bases). V lost 7 bases and J 0 bases, leaving 13 bases between the germline ends. CDR3 size: 15 residues. Germline CDR1 reads MNHNS; CDR2 reads SASEGT. CDR3 protein: CASKQGTPSGNTIYF. CDR3 in DNA: TGTGCCAGCAAACAGGGTACCCCCTCTGGAAACACCATATATTTT.

Sample share makes this clonotype medium-sized. The J gene is TRBJ2-1, the V gene TRBV12-3 or TRBV12-4; a possible D gene is TRBD2 (5 bases). This CDR3 has 14 residues. Trimming shortened V by 0 bases and J by 2 bases, and 5 bases separated the two germline ends. CDR3 in amino acids: CASSLAGAYNEQFF. DNA of the CDR3: TGTGCCAGCAGTTTAGCGGGAGCCTACAATGAGCAGTTCTTC.

J is TRBJ2-5 and V is TRBV20-1; 7 bases are shared with TRBD2. The CDR3 extends over 15 amino acids. The V gene end was trimmed by 2 bases and the J gene end by 5 bases; junction bases not matched to a gene: 11. CDR1 is DFQATT and CDR2 is SNEGSKA in the germline V gene (reference sequence). The CDR3 DNA reads TGCAGTGCTAGAACACGACTAGCAAAGGGGGAGACCCAGTACTTC. It specifies CSARTRLAKGETQYF.

The chain couples TRBV6-5 to TRBJ2-1, with 8 bases identical to TRBD2. This CDR3 is 11 amino acids long. CDR1 is MNHEY and CDR2 is SVGAGI in the germline V gene. CDR3 in DNA: TGTGCTAGCGGGATGACCAATGAGCAGTTCTTC. This gives the protein CASGMTNEQFF.

This clonotype was seen a few times. The J gene is TRBJ1-3, the V gene TRBV7-2; D gene uncertain. The V end was cut by 3 bases, the J end by 3 bases, with 18 bases between. CDR3 length: 17 amino acids. Germline-derived CDR1 and CDR2 are SGHTA and FQGNSA. Here the CDR3 DNA reads TGTGCCAGCAGCTTGAACCCTGGCGTAGGGTTTGGAAACACCATATATTTT. Protein: CASSLNPGVGFGNTIYF.

By share of the sample, this clonotype is medium-sized. The genes are TRBV5-6 and TRBJ2-1, with a weak D call TRBD2 (6 bases). The V gene lost 3 bases and the J gene lost 2 bases, with 18 bases spanning the gap. Germline CDR1 is SGHDT and CDR2 is YYEEEE. CDR3 length: 17 amino acids. The CDR3 here is CASSSYWRRAPYNEQFF. The CDR3 DNA reads TGTGCCAGCAGCTCTTACTGGAGGAGGGCCCCCTACAATGAGCAGTTCTTC.

This chain uses TRBV4-1 with TRBJ2-1; 12 nucleotides match TRBD2. Germline V lookup: CDR1 MGHRA, CDR2 YSYEKL. This CDR3 contains 16 residues. The V gene end was trimmed by 3 bases and the J gene end by 8 bases; junction bases not matched to a gene: 8. The chain's CDR3 is CASSHYTGLAGYEQFF. DNA for the CDR3: TGCGCCAGCAGCCACTACACTGGACTAGCGGGGTATGAGCAGTTCTTC.

This clonotype is judged medium-sized. The chain is built from TRBV9 and TRBJ2-2; tentatively, D is TRBD1 (5 bases). The CDR3 has 15 amino acids. Germline CDR1 SGDLS, CDR2 YYNGEE. Trimming stripped 0 bases from V and 0 bases from J, with 6 bases between. Here the CDR3 DNA reads TGTGCCAGCAGCGTAGGGGGCGCGAACACCGGGGAGCTGTTTTTT. Translation: CASSVGGANTGELFF.

This clonotype came up a few times. This rearrangement joins TRBV5-6 to TRBJ2-5; 9 bases are a match to TRBD2. This CDR3 comprises 17 residues. The trim removed 0 bases at V and 5 bases at J, leaving 11 bases unmatched. Per germline, CDR1 SGHDT and CDR2 YYEEEE. The CDR3 sequence: CASSLGAAGGLGETQYF. DNA of the CDR3: TGTGCCAGCAGCTTGGGGGCCGCGGGAGGGCTCGGGGAGACCCAGTACTTC.

Sample share makes this clonotype medium-sized. J is TRBJ2-5 and V is TRBV5-1; the D gene is possibly TRBD1 (6 bases). This CDR3 spans 16 amino acids. Germline V lookup: CDR1 SGHRS, CDR2 YFSETQ. V was pared by 4 bases and J by 0 bases, with 16 bases between. The DNA for the CDR3 is TGCGCCAGCAGCACATCAACCTCAGGGGACCAAGAGACCCAGTACTTC. Its protein is CASSTSTSGDQETQYF.

This clonotype turned up a few times. The chain uses TRBV19 and TRBJ2-7, with D unresolved. The ends were cut back, 5 bases at V and 6 bases at J, with 14 bases in the middle. From germline, CDR1 is LNHDA and CDR2 SQIVND (reference sequence). This CDR3 is 13 amino acids long. CDR3 sequence reads: CASSVPGSGEQYF. CDR3 coding DNA: TGTGCCAGTAGTGTCCCCGGTTCGGGCGAGCAGTACTTC.

This clonotype qualifies as medium-sized. The chain is built from TRBV7-2 and TRBJ2-3; 11 bases match TRBD1. V was clipped by 5 bases and J by 10 bases; unmatched bases: 8. CDR3 length: 14 amino acids. Germline V gene lookup returns CDR1 SGHTA and CDR2 FQGNSA. The CDR3 DNA reads as TGTGCCAGCAGCCAGGGACAGGGGGTTAAGTCGCAGTATTTT. This translates into CASSQGQGVKSQYF.

This rearrangement joins TRBV7-3 to TRBJ1-1; 10 bases are shared with TRBD1. V shed 5 bases, J shed 4 bases, and the junction held 10 bases outside the gene matches. The CDR3 has 16 residues. Germline-derived CDR1 and CDR2 are SGHTA and FQGTGA. The CDR3 bases are TGTGCCAGCAGCATCAGACAGGGGGCAAGTGGCACTGAAGCTTTCTTT. It specifies CASSIRQGASGTEAFF.

This sequence joins TRBV2 and TRBJ1-1, with a possible D match to TRBD1 (5 bases). Germline V CDR1 and CDR2: SNHLY, FYNNEI. The CDR3 covers 14 residues. With 7 bases removed from V and 0 bases from J, the gap between germline ends came to 12 bases. In DNA, the CDR3 is TGTGCCAGCACCATGACAGAGATGAACACTGAAGCTTTCTTT. Translation: CASTMTEMNTEAFF.

The chain uses TRBV4-3 and TRBJ2-7, with D unclear. The closer fit of TRBJ2-1 to the DNA end suggests the J call may be wrong. This CDR3 contains 14 residues. The V gene's germline CDR1 is LGHNA and CDR2 YSLEER. CDR3 nucleotide sequence: TGCGCCAGCAGCCAAGAGGCACCTGGGGATGAGCAGTTCTTC. It is translated as CASSQEAPGDEQFF.

The chain is built from TRBV14 and TRBJ2-2, with D possibly being TRBD1 (6 bases). The CDR3 length is 17 residues. Deletions cut 0 bases from V and 5 bases from J, with 16 bases between. Germline CDR1 reads SGHDN; CDR2 reads FVKESK. The CDR3 loop is CASSQDRTALVTGELFF. In nucleotides, the CDR3 is TGTGCCAGCAGCCAAGATAGGACAGCCCTCGTGACCGGGGAGCTGTTTTTT.

The chain couples TRBV19 to TRBJ2-1; unclear D gene. CDR1 is LNHDA and CDR2 is SQIVND in the germline V gene (reference sequence). This CDR3 is 14 amino acids long. V lost 3 bases to trimming and J lost 7 bases, with 13 bases between them. CDR3 region: CASSIVSAVNEQFF. The CDR3 bases are TGTGCCAGTAGTATTGTGTCAGCCGTAAATGAGCAGTTCTTC.

On this clonotype: A much larger clone lies one base from this, so it may be a read error. The chain links TRBV7-2 to TRBJ2-2; perhaps TRBD2 as D (6 bases). The CDR3 has 14 residues. Germline values: CDR1 SGHTA, CDR2 FQGNSA. The CDR3 sequence is CASSPTRNTGGLFF. The CDR3 DNA reads TGTGCCAGCAGCCCAACACGGAACACCGGGGGGCTGTTTTTT.

The chain recombines TRBV20-1 with TRBJ1-6, with D uncertain. The germline gives CDR1 DFQATT, CDR2 SNEGSKA (reference sequence). This CDR3 is built from 14 residues. V was clipped by 2 bases and J by 7 bases, with 12 bases between them. The CDR3 DNA reads as TGCAGTGCTAGATCGGGCCTACAAAATTCACCCCTCCACTTT. Protein sequence: CSARSGLQNSPLHF.

This clonotype is medium-sized in the sample. The chain carries TRBV29-1 and TRBJ2-7; 8 bases map to TRBD2. Germline CDR1 is SQVTM and CDR2 is ANQGSEA. This CDR3 contains 13 residues. V trimming: 6 bases; J trimming: 6 bases; junction bases outside the gene matches: 10. In DNA form, the CDR3 reads TGCAGCGTGCCCCTAGCGGGCTATCGCGAGCAGTACTTC. It yields the protein CSVPLAGYREQYF.

This clonotype qualifies as medium-sized (0.01 to 0.1%). This chain uses TRBV7-9 with TRBJ2-1; D tentatively reads TRBD1 or TRBD2 (5 bases each). Trimming left V 0 bases short and J 5 bases short, with 8 bases between. The germline V gene encodes CDR1 SEHNR and CDR2 FQNEAQ (reference sequence). The CDR3 is 14 amino acids. Here the CDR3 DNA reads TGTGCCAGCAGCTTAGCGGGGACGGACAATGAGCAGTTCTTC. Translation gives CASSLAGTDNEQFF.

This rearrangement joins TRBV6-1 to TRBJ1-6; D not resolved. The CDR3 is 14 amino acids. The V and J ends lost 2 bases and 8 bases respectively, with 10 bases between them. CDR1 is MNHNS and CDR2 is SASEGT in the germline V gene. The CDR3, as DNA: TGTGCCAGCAGTGAATTCACGTTACATTCACCCCTCCACTTT. Translating it yields CASSEFTLHSPLHF.

V usage is TRBV5-1 and J usage is TRBJ2-1, with a weak D call TRBD1 (6 bases). V lost 0 bases, J lost 5 bases, and 12 bases lay in between. Germline V gene data show CDR1 as SGHRS and CDR2 as YFSETQ. The CDR3 runs 15 residues. The CDR3 DNA sequence: TGCGCCAGCAGCTTGGGGGACACGACCCACAATGAGCAGTTCTTC. Amino acids: CASSLGDTTHNEQFF.

The chain carries TRBV29-1 and TRBJ1-5; 9 positions agree with TRBD1. The CDR3 runs 12 residues. Germline trimming cut 7 bases from V and 8 bases from J; bases unmatched to any gene: 6. CDR1 is SQVTM, CDR2 ANQGSEA, per germline. The CDR3 protein is CSAGTGMEPQHF. As DNA, the CDR3 is TGCAGCGCAGGGACAGGGATGGAGCCCCAGCATTTT.

The chain carries TRBV28 and TRBJ2-5, with 12 bases identical to TRBD1. Looked up from germline, CDR1 is MDHEN and CDR2 is SYDVKM. This CDR3 contains 16 residues. V trimming: 3 bases; J trimming: 4 bases; junction bases outside the gene matches: 6. The CDR3 sequence is CASSLTGTGGIETQYF. The CDR3 DNA reads as TGTGCCAGCAGTTTGACCGGGACAGGGGGCATAGAGACCCAGTACTTC.